Here is one T cell receptor beta chain with its context. Its antigen remains unidentified. PCR was performed a second time for roughly 6 to 12 cycles using a sample-barcoded 5' primer and a J-beta primer mix. TCRdb re-called the 5' RACE reads through MiXCR, storing one row per CDR3 protein. The profile shows roughly 800,000 distinct CDR3 sequences, roughly 24% of them singletons. These data originate in a study of blood T cells in healthy people across ages. Study results and limitations: Observed TCR beta diversity showed a strong correlation with the percentage of naive T cells as measured by flow cytometry. Investigators treated diversity estimates from one million T cells as underestimates. Diversity of TCR beta per million T cells declined in a roughly linear way with age.

The germline V gene encodes CDR1 LNHDA and CDR2 SQIVND (reference sequence). CDR3 size: 14 residues. Trimming removed 5 bases at V and 3 bases at J, with 13 bases between. Another study also made use of these data, one on T cells of mothers and their children. As that study records: Inherited differences only slightly affect thymic shaping of TCR recombination output.

The chain has TRBV19 and TRBJ1-2; no clear D. This TCR was recovered from a boy younger than 18 in good health. The source material was blood. This CDR3 reads CASSLQPDYYGYTF. The CDR3 coding sequence is TGTGCCAGTAGTCTACAACCGGATTACTATGGCTACACCTTC.